These T cell receptor beta chains were read from a single sample in a study of control samples from healthy donors and cancer patients. Profiled with immunoSEQ multiplex PCR; TCRdb holds only in-frame clones, not every one. The sample lists 150,000 or so clones; 80% to 90% were seen once. The sequenced material came from blood. The receptors shown here come from a man aged 25-45 years in good health. The CDR3 runs from the conserved cysteine through the conserved F or W. The D gene is left open where the match is weak. The size entry is marked missing in some rows and otherwise reads once, few, many or a size class.

abundance,j_gene,v_gene,d_gene,CDR3aa,CDR3nt
-,TRBJ2-3,TRBV5-1,-,CASTSKPSTDTQYF,TGCGCCAGCACCTCTAAGCCGAGCACAGATACGCAGTATTTT
-,TRBJ1-5,TRBV27,TRBD1,CASSLGTGINQPQHF,TGTGCCAGCAGTTTAGGGACAGGAATTAATCAGCCCCAGCATTTT
-,TRBJ2-7,TRBV9,TRBD2,CASSPHPTSAYSYEQYF,TGTGCCAGCAGCCCCCACCCTACTAGCGCCTACTCCTACGAGCAGTACTTC
-,TRBJ2-3,TRBV6-6,-,CASSYSPRTDTQYF,TGTGCCAGCAGTTACTCCCCTCGAACAGATACGCAGTATTTT
-,TRBJ2-2,TRBV13,TRBD1,CASNQGQGATGELFF,TGTGCCAGCAACCAGGGACAGGGGGCAACCGGGGAGCTGTTTTTT
-,TRBJ2-3,TRBV5-8,-,CASSLGAGVSTDTQYF,TGTGCCAGCAGCTTGGGGGCAGGGGTGAGCACAGATACGCAGTATTTT
few,TRBJ1-2,TRBV25-1,-,CASSDSGYGYTF,TGTGCCAGCAGTGACTCAGGCTATGGCTACACCTTC
once,TRBJ2-1,TRBV4-2,TRBD1,CASSPLLRTGILYNEQFF,TGTGCCAGCAGCCCCCTATTAAGGACAGGGATATTATACAATGAGCAGTTCTTC
once,TRBJ2-7,TRBV15,TRBD2,CATSRDFAAGESSYEQYF,TGTGCCACCAGCAGAGATTTCGCGGCGGGGGAAAGCTCCTACGAGCAGTACTTC
-,TRBJ1-1,TRBV4-1,-,CASSHFLVNTEAFF,TGCGCCAGCAGCCACTTCCTCGTGAACACTGAAGCTTTCTTT
-,TRBJ2-2,TRBV6-2/TRBV6-3,TRBD1,CASSTADRAPYTGELFF,TGTGCCAGCAGTACCGCCGACAGGGCGCCTTACACCGGGGAGCTGTTTTTT
once,TRBJ1-1,TRBV4-3,-,CASSQGMGENTEAFF,TGCGCCAGCAGCCAAGGAATGGGAGAGAACACTGAAGCTTTCTTT
-,TRBJ2-1,TRBV11-3,-,CASSSSSYNEQFF,TGTGCCAGCAGCAGCAGCTCCTACAATGAGCAGTTCTTC
once,TRBJ1-1,TRBV12-5,TRBD1,CASGTDRGARDRTEAFF,TGTGCTAGTGGTACCGACAGGGGCGCTAGGGATCGGACTGAAGCTTTCTTT
-,TRBJ1-4,TRBV19,-,CASSQQEGLFF,TGTGCCAGTAGCCAGCAGGAGGGACTGTTTTTT
-,TRBJ2-1,TRBV29-1,-,CSVRRPYNEQFF,TGCAGCGTTAGAAGGCCCTACAATGAGCAGTTCTTC
-,TRBJ1-1,TRBV2,-,CTSSSTEAFF,TGTACCAGCAGTTCGACTGAAGCTTTCTTT
-,TRBJ2-1,TRBV4-1,-,CASSPPTGEQFF,TGCGCCAGCAGCCCCCCAACAGGGGAGCAGTTCTTC
-,TRBJ2-3,TRBV9,-,CASSVDPDLTDTQYF,TGTGCCAGCAGCGTAGACCCGGATCTCACAGATACGCAGTATTTT
-,TRBJ2-5,TRBV5-6,-,CASSSGTEVGTQYF,TGTGCCAGCAGCTCCGGGACTGAGGTCGGGACCCAGTACTTC
-,TRBJ1-1,TRBV7-9,-,CASSFSGPLGATAFF,TGTGCCAGCAGCTTTAGCGGGCCGCTGGGGGCCACAGCTTTCTTT
-,TRBJ1-6,TRBV5-4,TRBD1,CASSQGQGSNSPLHF,TGTGCCAGCAGCCAAGGACAGGGTAGTAATTCACCCCTCCACTTT
-,TRBJ1-6,TRBV12-3/TRBV12-4,-,CASSLSDRSPLHF,TGTGCCAGCAGTTTATCGGATCGATCACCCCTCCACTTT
-,TRBJ1-2,TRBV5-6,-,CASSLVVEQSNYGYTF,TGTGCCAGCAGCTTGGTGGTTGAGCAGTCTAACTATGGCTACACCTTC
-,TRBJ2-5,TRBV10-3,-,CAISDMRTGGQETQYF,TGTGCCATCAGTGACATGAGGACGGGCGGACAAGAGACCCAGTACTTC
-,TRBJ1-2,TRBV18,-,CASSTTANYGYTF,TGTGCCAGCTCTACGACAGCGAACTATGGCTACACCTTC
-,TRBJ2-4,TRBV19,TRBD2,CASIPSGSSRGLQYF,TGTGCCAGCATACCTAGCGGGAGCTCAAGAGGGCTTCAGTACTTC
-,TRBJ2-2,TRBV10-2,-,CASSQDLGELFF,TGCGCCAGCAGCCAGGACCTCGGGGAGCTGTTTTTT
-,TRBJ1-2,TRBV4-1,-,CASSDSPREANYGYTF,TGCGCCAGCAGCGATTCCCCCCGGGAAGCTAACTATGGCTACACCTTC
-,TRBJ2-7,TRBV28,-,CASSYNSYQQYF,TGTGCCAGCAGTTATAACAGCTATCAGCAGTACTTC
-,TRBJ1-3,TRBV6-6,-,CASTPHGRSSGNTIYF,TGTGCCAGCACGCCTCACGGAAGAAGCTCTGGAAACACCATATATTTT
-,TRBJ2-7,TRBV27,-,CASSPRHKHAYEQYF,TGTGCCAGCAGTCCCCGACATAAACACGCCTACGAGCAGTACTTC
-,TRBJ2-7,TRBV25-1,-,CASSVYYEQYF,TGTGCCAGCAGTGTGTACTACGAGCAGTACTTC
-,TRBJ1-1,TRBV27,TRBD1,CASSLSGGIEAFF,TGTGCCAGCAGTTTATCAGGGGGCATAGAAGCTTTCTTT
-,TRBJ2-7,TRBV6-5,-,CASSYGTGSSYEQYF,TGTGCCAGCAGTTATGGGACGGGTAGCTCCTACGAGCAGTACTTC
few,TRBJ1-1,TRBV20-1,-,CSASSQGTEAFF,TGCAGTGCTAGTTCCCAGGGCACTGAAGCTTTCTTT
-,TRBJ1-2,TRBV15,-,CATSRDSYGYTF,TGTGCCACCAGCAGAGATTCGTATGGCTACACCTTC
-,TRBJ1-4,TRBV5-5,-,CASSDLGATNEKLFF,TGTGCCAGCAGCGACCTAGGGGCAACTAATGAAAAACTGTTTTTT
once,TRBJ2-5,TRBV7-2,TRBD2,CASRYLSGGKVETQYF,TGTGCCAGCAGATATCTTAGCGGGGGGAAAGTGGAGACCCAGTACTTC
-,TRBJ1-5,TRBV10-1,-,CASIPCLVVGFQPQHF,TGCGCCAGCATTCCCTGTTTGGTTGTGGGGTTTCAGCCCCAGCATTTT
-,TRBJ2-2,TRBV27,TRBD1,CASSPNRGIITGELFF,TGTGCCAGCAGTCCTAACAGGGGAATAATAACCGGGGAGCTGTTTTTT
-,TRBJ1-2,TRBV10-3,-,CAISDSQGYGYTF,TGTGCCATCAGTGATTCACAGGGTTATGGCTACACCTTC
-,TRBJ1-1,TRBV4-2,-,CASSLPRTGTEAFF,TGTGCCAGCAGCCTCCCTAGGACTGGCACTGAAGCTTTCTTT
once,TRBJ1-5,TRBV6-1,-,CASSEDGYQPQHF,TGTGCCAGCAGTGAGGACGGATATCAGCCCCAGCATTTT
once,TRBJ1-3,TRBV27,-,CASSSTPDLSSGNTIYF,TGTGCCAGCAGTTCAACACCTGACCTGAGCTCTGGAAACACCATATATTTT
-,TRBJ2-6,TRBV5-6,-,CASSLVRGSGANVLTF,TGTGCCAGCAGCTTGGTCAGGGGATCTGGGGCCAACGTCCTGACTTTC
-,TRBJ2-7,TRBV18,TRBD1,CASSRTGGFYEQYF,TGTGCCAGCTCACGGACAGGGGGCTTCTACGAGCAGTACTTC
-,TRBJ1-5,TRBV18,TRBD1,CASSARDSPFLPQHF,TGTGCCAGCTCAGCCCGGGACAGTCCTTTCCTGCCCCAGCATTTT
-,TRBJ1-5,TRBV9,-,CASSIDSREDQPQHF,TGTGCCAGCAGCATTGACAGCCGTGAGGATCAGCCCCAGCATTTT
-,TRBJ1-4,TRBV28,-,CASSLGNYNEKLFF,TGTGCCAGCAGTTTAGGGAACTACAATGAAAAACTGTTTTTT
-,TRBJ2-1,TRBV5-1,-,CASSLFNNEQFF,TGCGCCAGCAGCTTGTTTAACAATGAGCAGTTCTTC
-,TRBJ1-4,TRBV29-1,-,CSVDGGPSSANEKLFF,TGCAGCGTTGACGGGGGACCCTCTAGCGCCAATGAAAAACTGTTTTTT
-,TRBJ1-6,TRBV27,-,CASSSRTRGEQRNSPLHF,TGTGCCAGCAGTTCAAGAACCAGGGGAGAGCAGAGGAATTCACCCCTCCACTTT
-,TRBJ2-5,TRBV7-9,-,CAVVVLRLGETQYF,TGTGCCGTGGTCGTGTTAAGACTAGGGGAGACCCAGTACTTC
-,TRBJ1-6,TRBV10-3,TRBD1,CAIRKSQGTVSPLHF,TGTGCCATCAGGAAATCACAGGGGACGGTCTCACCCCTCCACTTT
-,TRBJ1-5,TRBV9,TRBD1,CASSVDGTGGNQPQHF,TGTGCCAGCAGCGTAGACGGGACAGGGGGTAATCAGCCCCAGCATTTT
-,TRBJ1-3,TRBV5-4,-,CATSRGAGNTIYF,TGTGCCACATCCCGTGGGGCTGGAAACACCATATATTTT
-,TRBJ1-2,TRBV5-1,TRBD1,CASSLDEVGTVSNYGYTF,TGCGCCAGCAGCTTAGACGAAGTTGGGACAGTTTCTAACTATGGCTACACCTTC
-,TRBJ2-7,TRBV6-5,TRBD1,CARKQWGQGYEQYF,TGTGCCCGTAAGCAGTGGGGACAGGGTTACGAGCAGTACTTC
-,TRBJ2-1,TRBV6-2/TRBV6-3,-,CASSKVTLNEQFF,TGTGCCAGCAGTAAGGTTACCCTAAATGAGCAGTTCTTC